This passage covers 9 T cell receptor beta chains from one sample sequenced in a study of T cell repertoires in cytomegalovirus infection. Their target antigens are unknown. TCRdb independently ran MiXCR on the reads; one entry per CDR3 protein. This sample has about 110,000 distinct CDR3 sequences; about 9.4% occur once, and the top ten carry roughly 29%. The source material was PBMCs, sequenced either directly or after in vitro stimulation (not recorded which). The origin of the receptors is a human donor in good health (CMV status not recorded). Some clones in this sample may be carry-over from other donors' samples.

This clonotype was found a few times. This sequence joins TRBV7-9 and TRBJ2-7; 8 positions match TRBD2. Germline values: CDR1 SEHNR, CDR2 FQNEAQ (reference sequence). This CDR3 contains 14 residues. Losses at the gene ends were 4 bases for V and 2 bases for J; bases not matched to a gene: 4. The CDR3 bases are TGTGCCAGCAGCTCAGCGGGAGTGGCCTACGAGCAGTACTTC. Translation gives CASSSAGVAYEQYF. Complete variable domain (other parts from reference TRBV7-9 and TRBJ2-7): DTGVSQNPRHKITKRGQNVTFRCDPISEHNRLYWYRQTLGQGPEFLTYFQNEAQLEKSRLLSDRFSAERPKGSFSTLEIQRTEQGDSAMYLCASSSAGVAYEQYFGPGTRLTVT.

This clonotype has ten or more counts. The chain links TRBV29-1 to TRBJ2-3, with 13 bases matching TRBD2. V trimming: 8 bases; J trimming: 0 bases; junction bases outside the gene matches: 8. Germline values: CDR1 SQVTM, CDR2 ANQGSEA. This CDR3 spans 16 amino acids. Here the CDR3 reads CSIPGTSGMSTDTQYF. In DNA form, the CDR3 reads TGCAGCATCCCCGGGACTAGCGGGATGAGCACAGATACGCAGTATTTT.

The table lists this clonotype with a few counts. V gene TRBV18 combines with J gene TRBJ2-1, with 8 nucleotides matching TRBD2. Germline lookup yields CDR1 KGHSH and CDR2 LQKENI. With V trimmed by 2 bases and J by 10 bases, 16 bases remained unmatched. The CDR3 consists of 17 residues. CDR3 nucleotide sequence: TGTGCCAGCTCACCAGTCCCACCGGGAGGGCCGATGGACGAGCAGTTCTTC. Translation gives CASSPVPPGGPMDEQFF.

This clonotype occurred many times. CDR3 sequence reads: CASSQGRGTQYF. The CDR3 coding sequence is TGTGCCAGCAGTCAGGGGAGGGGTACGCAGTATTTT. V usage is TRBV6-1 and J usage is TRBJ2-3; tentatively, D is TRBD2 (7 bases). The germline CDR1 and CDR2 sequences are MNHNS and SASEGT. The length of the CDR3 is 12 residues. Trimming cost V 5 bases and J 8 bases, with 11 bases left between them.

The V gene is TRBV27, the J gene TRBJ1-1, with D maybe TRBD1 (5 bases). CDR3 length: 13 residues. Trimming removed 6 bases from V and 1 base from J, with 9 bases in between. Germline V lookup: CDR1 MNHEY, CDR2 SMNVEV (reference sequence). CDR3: CASRQDKNTEAFF. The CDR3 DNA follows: TGTGCCAGCAGGCAGGACAAGAACACTGAAGCTTTCTTT.

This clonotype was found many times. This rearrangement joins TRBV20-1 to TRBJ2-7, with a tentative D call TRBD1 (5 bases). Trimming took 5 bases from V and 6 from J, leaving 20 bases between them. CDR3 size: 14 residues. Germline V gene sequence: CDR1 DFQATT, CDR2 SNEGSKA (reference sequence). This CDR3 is CSAPLLDTGGEQYF. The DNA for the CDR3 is TGCAGTGCTCCATTATTGGACACTGGTGGCGAGCAGTACTTC.

In DNA form, the CDR3 reads TGTGCCAGCAGCGGAGGTCGGAGGGGATGGACTGAAGCTTTCTTT. It specifies CASSGGRRGWTEAFF. The chain is built from TRBV5-6 and TRBJ1-1, with a tentative D call TRBD1 (5 bases). Per germline, CDR1 SGHDT and CDR2 YYEEEE. The CDR3 is made up of 15 amino acids. The V end lost 4 bases, the J end lost 5 bases, and 18 bases lay between the germline ends.

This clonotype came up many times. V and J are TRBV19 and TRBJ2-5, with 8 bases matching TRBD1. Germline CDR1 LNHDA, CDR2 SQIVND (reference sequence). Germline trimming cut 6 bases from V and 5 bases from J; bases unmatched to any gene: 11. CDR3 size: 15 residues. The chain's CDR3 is CASRVGRRTGETQYF. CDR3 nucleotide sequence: TGTGCCAGTAGAGTGGGACGGAGGACAGGGGAGACCCAGTACTTC. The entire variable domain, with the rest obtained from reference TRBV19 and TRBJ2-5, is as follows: DGGITQSPKYLFRKEGQNVTLSCEQNLNHDAMYWYRQDPGQGLRLIYYSQIVNDFQKGDIAEGYSVSREKKESFPLTVTSAQKNPTAFYLCASRVGRRTGETQYFGPGTRLLVL.

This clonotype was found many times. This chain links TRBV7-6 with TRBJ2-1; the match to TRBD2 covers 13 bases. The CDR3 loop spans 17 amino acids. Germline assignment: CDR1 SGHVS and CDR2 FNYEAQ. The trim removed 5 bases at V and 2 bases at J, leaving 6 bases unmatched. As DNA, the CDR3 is TGTGCCAGCAGCCGATGGACTAGCGGGGGAGCCTACAATGAGCAGTTCTTC. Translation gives CASSRWTSGGAYNEQFF. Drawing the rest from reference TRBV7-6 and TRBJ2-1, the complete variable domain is GAGVSQSPRYKVTKRGQDVALRCDPISGHVSLYWYRQALGQGPEFLTYFNYEAQQDKSGLPNDRFSAERPEGSISTLTIQRTEQRDSAMYRCASSRWTSGGAYNEQFFGPGTRLTVL.